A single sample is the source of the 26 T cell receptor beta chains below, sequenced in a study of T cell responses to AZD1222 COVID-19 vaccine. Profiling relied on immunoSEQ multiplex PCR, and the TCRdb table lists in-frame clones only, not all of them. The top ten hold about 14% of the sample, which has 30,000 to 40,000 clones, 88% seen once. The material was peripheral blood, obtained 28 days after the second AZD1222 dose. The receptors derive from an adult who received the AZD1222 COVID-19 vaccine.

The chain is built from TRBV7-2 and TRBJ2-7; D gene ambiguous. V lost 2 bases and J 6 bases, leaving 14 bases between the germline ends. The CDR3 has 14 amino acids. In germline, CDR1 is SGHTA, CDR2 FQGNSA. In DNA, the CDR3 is TGTGCCAGCAGCTTAAGTTACGGCCCCCTCGAGCAGTACTTC. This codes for CASSLSYGPLEQYF.

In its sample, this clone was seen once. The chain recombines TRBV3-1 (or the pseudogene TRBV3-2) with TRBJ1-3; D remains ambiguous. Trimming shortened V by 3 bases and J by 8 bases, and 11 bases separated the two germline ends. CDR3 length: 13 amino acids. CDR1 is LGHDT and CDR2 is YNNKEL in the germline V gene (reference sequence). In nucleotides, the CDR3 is TGTGCCAGCAGCCAGGCCGTGGGTTACACCATATATTTT. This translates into CASSQAVGYTIYF.

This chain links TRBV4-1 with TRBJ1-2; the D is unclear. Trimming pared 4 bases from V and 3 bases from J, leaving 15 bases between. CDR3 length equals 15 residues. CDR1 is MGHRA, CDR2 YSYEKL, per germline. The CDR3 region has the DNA TGCGCCAGCAGCCCCGGACGGCCGTCGGACTATGGCTACACCTTC. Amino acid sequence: CASSPGRPSDYGYTF.

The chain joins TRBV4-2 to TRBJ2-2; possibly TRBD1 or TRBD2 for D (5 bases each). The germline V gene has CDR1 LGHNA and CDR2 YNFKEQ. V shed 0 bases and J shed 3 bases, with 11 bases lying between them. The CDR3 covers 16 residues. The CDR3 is CASSQDPRGDTGELFF. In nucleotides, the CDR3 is TGTGCCAGCAGCCAAGATCCTAGGGGAGACACCGGGGAGCTGTTTTTT.

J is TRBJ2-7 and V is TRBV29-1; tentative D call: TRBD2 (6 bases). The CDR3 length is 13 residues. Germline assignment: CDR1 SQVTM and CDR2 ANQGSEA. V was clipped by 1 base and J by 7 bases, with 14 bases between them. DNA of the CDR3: TGCAGCGTTGAAGTAACGGAGGGGAGTGAGCAGTACTTC. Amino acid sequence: CSVEVTEGSEQYF.

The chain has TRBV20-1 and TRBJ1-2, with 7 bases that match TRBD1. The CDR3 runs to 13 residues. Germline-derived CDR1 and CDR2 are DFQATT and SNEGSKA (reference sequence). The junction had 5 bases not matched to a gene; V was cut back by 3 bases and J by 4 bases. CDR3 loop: CSASTGEGYGYTF. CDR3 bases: TGCAGTGCTAGTACAGGGGAAGGCTATGGCTACACCTTC.

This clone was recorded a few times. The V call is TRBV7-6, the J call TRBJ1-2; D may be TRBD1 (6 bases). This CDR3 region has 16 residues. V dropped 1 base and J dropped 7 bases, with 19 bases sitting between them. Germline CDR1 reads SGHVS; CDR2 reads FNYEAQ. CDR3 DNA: TGTGCCAGCAGCTTAGGGGGGGGCGCGTTTTCCTCTGGCTACACCTTC. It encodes CASSLGGGAFSSGYTF. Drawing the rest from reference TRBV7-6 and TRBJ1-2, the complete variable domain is GAGVSQSPRYKVTKRGQDVALRCDPISGHVSLYWYRQALGQGPEFLTYFNYEAQQDKSGLPNDRFSAERPEGSISTLTIQRTEQRDSAMYRCASSLGGGAFSSGYTFGSGTRLTVV.

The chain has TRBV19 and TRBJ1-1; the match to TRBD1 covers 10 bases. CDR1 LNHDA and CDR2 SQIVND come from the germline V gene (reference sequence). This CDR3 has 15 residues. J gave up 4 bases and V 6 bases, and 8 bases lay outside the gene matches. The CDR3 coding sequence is TGTGCCAGTAGCCCTAGCTGGACAGGGGGCACTGAAGCTTTCTTT. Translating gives CASSPSWTGGTEAFF.

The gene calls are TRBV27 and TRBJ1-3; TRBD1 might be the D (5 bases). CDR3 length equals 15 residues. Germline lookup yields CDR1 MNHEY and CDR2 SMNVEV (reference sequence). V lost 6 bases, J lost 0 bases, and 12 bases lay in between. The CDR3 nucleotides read TGTGCCAGCAGACCCGACAGCTTCTCTGGAAACACCATATATTTT. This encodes CASRPDSFSGNTIYF.

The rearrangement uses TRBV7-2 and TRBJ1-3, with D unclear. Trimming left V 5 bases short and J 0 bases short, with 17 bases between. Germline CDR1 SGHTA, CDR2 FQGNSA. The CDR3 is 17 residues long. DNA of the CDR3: TGTGCCAGCAGCCCAACAGTTGGGCCCCTCTCTGGAAACACCATATATTTT. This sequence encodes CASSPTVGPLSGNTIYF.

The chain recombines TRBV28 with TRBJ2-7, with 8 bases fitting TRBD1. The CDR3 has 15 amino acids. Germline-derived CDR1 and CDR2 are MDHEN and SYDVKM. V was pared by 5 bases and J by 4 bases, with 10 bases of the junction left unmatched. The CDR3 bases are TGTGCCAGCAGTCCCTACACTGGACAGGGTTACGAGCAGTACTTC. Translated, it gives CASSPYTGQGYEQYF.

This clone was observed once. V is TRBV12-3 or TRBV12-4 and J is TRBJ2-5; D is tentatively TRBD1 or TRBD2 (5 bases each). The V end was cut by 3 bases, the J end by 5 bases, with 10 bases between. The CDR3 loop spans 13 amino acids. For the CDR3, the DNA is TGTGCCAGCAGTTTTTGGGGACGCGAGACCCAGTACTTC. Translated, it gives CASSFWGRETQYF.

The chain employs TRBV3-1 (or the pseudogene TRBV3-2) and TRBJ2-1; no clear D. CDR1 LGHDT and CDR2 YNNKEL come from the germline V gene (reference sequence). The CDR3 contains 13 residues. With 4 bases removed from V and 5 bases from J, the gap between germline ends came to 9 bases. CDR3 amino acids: CASSLGPDNEQFF. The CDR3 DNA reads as TGTGCCAGCAGCCTAGGCCCAGACAATGAGCAGTTCTTC.

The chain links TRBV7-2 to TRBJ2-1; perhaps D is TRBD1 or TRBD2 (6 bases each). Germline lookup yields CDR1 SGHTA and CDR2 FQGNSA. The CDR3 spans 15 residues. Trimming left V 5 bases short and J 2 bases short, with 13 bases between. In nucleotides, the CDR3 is TGTGCCAGCAGCCCCCCTAGGGGGGCCTACAATGAGCAGTTCTTC. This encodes CASSPPRGAYNEQFF.

The CDR3 DNA reads as TGTGCCAGCTCACCTCTAGCGGGGGGAGCGCATGAGCAGTTCTTC. Protein sequence: CASSPLAGGAHEQFF. This chain links TRBV18 with TRBJ2-1, with TRBD2 matching over 11 bases. The length of the CDR3 is 15 residues. Per the germline V gene, CDR1 is KGHSH and CDR2 is LQKENI. J lost 8 bases, V lost 3 bases, and 6 bases had no gene match. Using reference TRBV18 and TRBJ2-1 for the parts outside the CDR3, the full variable domain is NAGVMQNPRHLVRRRGQEARLRCSPMKGHSHVYWYRQLPEEGLKFMVYLQKENIIDESGMPKERFSAEFPKEGPSILRIQQVVRGDSAAYFCASSPLAGGAHEQFFGPGTRLTVL.

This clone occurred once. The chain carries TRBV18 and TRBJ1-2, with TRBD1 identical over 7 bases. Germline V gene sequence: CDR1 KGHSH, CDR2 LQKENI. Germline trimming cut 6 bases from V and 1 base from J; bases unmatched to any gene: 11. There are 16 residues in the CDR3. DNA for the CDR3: TGTGCCAGCTCCCTCGGGACAGCAACCAATAACTATGGCTACACCTTC. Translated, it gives CASSLGTATNNYGYTF.

The CDR3 is CASSPMGGPSGYTF. In DNA, the CDR3 is TGTGCCAGCTCACCAATGGGTGGACCTAGTGGCTACACCTTC. This chain links TRBV18 with TRBJ1-2, with D unclear. Trimming left V 2 bases short and J 7 bases short, with 14 bases between. This CDR3 has 14 residues. CDR1 KGHSH and CDR2 LQKENI come from the germline V gene. Complete variable domain (other parts from reference TRBV18 and TRBJ1-2): NAGVMQNPRHLVRRRGQEARLRCSPMKGHSHVYWYRQLPEEGLKFMVYLQKENIIDESGMPKERFSAEFPKEGPSILRIQQVVRGDSAAYFCASSPMGGPSGYTFGSGTRLTVV.

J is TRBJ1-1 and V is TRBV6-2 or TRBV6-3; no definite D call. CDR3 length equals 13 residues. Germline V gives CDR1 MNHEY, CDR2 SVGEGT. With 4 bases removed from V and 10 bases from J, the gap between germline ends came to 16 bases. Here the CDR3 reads CASSSPGLPRAFF. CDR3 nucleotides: TGTGCCAGCAGTTCCCCGGGATTGCCGCGAGCTTTCTTT.

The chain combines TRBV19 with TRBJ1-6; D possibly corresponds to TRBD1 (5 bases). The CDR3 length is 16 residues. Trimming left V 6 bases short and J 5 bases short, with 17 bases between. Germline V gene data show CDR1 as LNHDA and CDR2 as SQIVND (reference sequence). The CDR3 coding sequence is TGTGCCAGTAGCTACTACCAGGGAGATGATAATTCACCCCTCCACTTT. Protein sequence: CASSYYQGDDNSPLHF.

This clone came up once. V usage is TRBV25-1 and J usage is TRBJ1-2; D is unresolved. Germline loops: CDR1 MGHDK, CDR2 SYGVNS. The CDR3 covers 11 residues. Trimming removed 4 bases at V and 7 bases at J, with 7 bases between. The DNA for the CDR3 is TGTGCCAGCAGTGGGAGAACTGGCTACACCTTC. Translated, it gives CASSGRTGYTF.

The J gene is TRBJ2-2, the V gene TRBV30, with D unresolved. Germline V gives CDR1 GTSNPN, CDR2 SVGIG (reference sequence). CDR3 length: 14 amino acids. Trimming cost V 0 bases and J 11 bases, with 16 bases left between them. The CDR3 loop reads CAWSVQTGSGELFF. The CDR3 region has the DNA TGTGCCTGGAGTGTCCAAACCGGTTCAGGAGAGCTGTTTTTT. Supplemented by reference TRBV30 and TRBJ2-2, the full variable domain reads SQTIHQWPATLVQPVGSPLSLECTVEGTSNPNLYWYRQAAGRGLQLLFYSVGIGQISSEVPQNLSASRPQDRQFILSSKKLLLSDSGFYLCAWSVQTGSGELFFGEGSRLTVL.

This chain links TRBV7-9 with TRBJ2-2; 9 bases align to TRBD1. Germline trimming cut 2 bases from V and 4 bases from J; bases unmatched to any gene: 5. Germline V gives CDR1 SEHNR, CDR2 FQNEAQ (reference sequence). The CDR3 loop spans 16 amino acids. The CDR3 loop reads CASSLPGTGITGELFF. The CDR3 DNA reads TGTGCCAGCAGCTTACCCGGGACAGGGATCACCGGGGAGCTGTTTTTT.

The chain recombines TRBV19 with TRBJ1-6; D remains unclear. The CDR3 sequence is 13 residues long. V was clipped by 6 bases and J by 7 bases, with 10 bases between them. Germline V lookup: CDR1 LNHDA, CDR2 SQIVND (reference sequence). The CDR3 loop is CASREVRNSPLHF. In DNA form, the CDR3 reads TGTGCCAGTAGGGAAGTGAGGAATTCACCCCTCCACTTT.

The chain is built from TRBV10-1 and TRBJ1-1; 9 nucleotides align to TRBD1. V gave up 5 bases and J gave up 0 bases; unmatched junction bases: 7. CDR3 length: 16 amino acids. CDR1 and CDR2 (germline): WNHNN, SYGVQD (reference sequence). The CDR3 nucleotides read TGCGCCAGCAGTAGGATGGGACAGGGAGTGAACACTGAAGCTTTCTTT. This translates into CASSRMGQGVNTEAFF.

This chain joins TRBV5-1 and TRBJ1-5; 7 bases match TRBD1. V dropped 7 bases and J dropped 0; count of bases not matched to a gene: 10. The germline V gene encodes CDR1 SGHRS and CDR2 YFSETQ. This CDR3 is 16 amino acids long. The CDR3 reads CASAVGDRNSNQPQHF. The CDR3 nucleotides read TGCGCCAGCGCCGTTGGGGACAGAAATAGCAATCAGCCCCAGCATTTT.

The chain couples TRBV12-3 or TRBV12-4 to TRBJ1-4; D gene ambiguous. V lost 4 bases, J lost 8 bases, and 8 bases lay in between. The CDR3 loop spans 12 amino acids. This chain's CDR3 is CASSWGGEKLFF. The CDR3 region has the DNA TGTGCCAGCAGTTGGGGTGGGGAAAAACTGTTTTTT.